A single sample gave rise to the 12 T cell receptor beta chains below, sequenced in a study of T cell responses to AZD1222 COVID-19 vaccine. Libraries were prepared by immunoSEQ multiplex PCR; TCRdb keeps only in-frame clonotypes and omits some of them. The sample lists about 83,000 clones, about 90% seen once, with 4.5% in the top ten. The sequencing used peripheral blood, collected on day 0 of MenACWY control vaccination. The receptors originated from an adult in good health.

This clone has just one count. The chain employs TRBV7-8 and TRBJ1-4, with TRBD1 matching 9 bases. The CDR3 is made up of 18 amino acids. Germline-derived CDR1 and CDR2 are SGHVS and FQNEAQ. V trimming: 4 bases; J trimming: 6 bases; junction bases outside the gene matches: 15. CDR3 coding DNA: TGTGCCAGCAGCTCCTTAGCCTCGAGGGGACAGGGATATGAAAAACTGTTTTTT. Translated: CASSSLASRGQGYEKLFF.

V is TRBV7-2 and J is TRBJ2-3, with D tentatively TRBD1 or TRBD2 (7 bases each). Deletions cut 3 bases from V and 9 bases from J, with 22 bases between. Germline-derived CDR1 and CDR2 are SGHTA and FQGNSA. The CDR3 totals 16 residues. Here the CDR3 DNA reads TGTGCCAGCAGCTTGAAAGGACAGGTGGGGGGGGGCACGCAGTATTTT. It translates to CASSLKGQVGGGTQYF.

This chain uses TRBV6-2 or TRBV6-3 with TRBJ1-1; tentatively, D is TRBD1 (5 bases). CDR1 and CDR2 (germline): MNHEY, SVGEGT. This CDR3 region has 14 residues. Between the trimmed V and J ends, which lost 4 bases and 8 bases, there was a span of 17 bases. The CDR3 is CASSSMLGTREAFF. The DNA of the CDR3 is TGTGCCAGCAGTTCCATGCTAGGGACTCGGGAAGCTTTCTTT.

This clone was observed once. The CDR3, as DNA: TGTGCCAGCAACCTTGCAGGGGCCCGGGACACTGAAGCTTTCTTT. Its translation is CASNLAGARDTEAFF. The chain has TRBV7-9 and TRBJ1-1; possibly TRBD1 for D (6 bases). Deletions cut 7 bases from V and 3 bases from J, with 18 bases between. CDR1 is SEHNR and CDR2 is FQNEAQ in the germline V gene (reference sequence). The CDR3 has 15 residues.

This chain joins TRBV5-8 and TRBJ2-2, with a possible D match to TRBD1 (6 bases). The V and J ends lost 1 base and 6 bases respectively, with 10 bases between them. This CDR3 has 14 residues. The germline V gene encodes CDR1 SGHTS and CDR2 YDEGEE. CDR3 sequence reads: CASSLTGSSGELFF. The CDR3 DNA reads TGTGCCAGCAGCTTGACAGGGTCTTCCGGGGAGCTGTTTTTT.

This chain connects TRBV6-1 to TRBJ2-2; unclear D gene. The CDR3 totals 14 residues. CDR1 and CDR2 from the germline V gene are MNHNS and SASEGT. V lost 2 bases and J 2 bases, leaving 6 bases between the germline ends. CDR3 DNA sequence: TGTGCCAGCAGTGAATCGGGCAACACCGGGGAGCTGTTTTTT. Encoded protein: CASSESGNTGELFF.

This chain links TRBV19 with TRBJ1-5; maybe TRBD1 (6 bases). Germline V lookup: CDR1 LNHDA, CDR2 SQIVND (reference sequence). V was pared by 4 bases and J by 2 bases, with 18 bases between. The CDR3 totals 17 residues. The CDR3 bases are TGTGCCAGTAGTACCCCTACAGGGATGTGGGGCAATCAGCCCCAGCATTTT. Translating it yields CASSTPTGMWGNQPQHF.

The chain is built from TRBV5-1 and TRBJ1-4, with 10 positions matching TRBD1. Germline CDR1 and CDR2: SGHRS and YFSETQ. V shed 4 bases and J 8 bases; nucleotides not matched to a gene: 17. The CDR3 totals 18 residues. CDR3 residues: CASSLTGTGVARGEKLFF. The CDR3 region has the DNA TGCGCCAGCAGCCTTACCGGGACAGGGGTCGCCCGAGGCGAAAAACTGTTTTTT.

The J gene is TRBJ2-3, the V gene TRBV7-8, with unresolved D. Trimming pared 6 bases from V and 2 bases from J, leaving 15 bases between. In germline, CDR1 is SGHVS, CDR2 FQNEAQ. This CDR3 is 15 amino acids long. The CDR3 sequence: CASSRRLQITDTQYF. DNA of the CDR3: TGTGCCAGCAGTCGAAGGTTGCAGATCACAGATACGCAGTATTTT.

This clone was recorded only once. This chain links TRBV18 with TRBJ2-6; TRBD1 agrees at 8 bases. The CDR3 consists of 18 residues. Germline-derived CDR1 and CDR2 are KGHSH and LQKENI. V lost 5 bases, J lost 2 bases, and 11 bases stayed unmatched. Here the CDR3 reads CASSTLGTGSPGANVLTF. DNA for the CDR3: TGTGCCAGCTCAACTCTAGGGACAGGATCTCCTGGGGCCAACGTCCTGACTTTC.

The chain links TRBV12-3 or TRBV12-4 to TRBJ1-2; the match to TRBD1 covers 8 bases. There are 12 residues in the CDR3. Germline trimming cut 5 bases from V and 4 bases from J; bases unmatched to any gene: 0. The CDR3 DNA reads TGTGCCAGCAGTGGGACAGGCTATGGCTACACCTTC. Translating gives CASSGTGYGYTF.

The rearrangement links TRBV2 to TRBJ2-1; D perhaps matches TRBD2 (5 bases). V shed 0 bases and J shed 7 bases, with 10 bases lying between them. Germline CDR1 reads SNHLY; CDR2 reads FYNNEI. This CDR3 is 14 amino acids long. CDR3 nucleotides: TGTGCCAGCAGTGAAGCGCTTTTAGCGAATGAGCAGTTCTTC. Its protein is CASSEALLANEQFF.